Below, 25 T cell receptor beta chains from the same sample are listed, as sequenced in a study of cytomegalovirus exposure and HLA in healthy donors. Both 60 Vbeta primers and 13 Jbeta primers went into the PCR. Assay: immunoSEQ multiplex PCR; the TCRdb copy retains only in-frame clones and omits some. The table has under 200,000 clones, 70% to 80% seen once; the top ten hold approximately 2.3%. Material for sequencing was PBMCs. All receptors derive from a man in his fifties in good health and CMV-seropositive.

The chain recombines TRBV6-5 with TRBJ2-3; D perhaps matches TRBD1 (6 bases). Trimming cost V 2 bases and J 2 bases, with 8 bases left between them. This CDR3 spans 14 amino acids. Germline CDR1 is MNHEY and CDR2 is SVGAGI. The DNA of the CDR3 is TGTGCCAGCAGTTACGGGGGCGTCACAGATACGCAGTATTTT. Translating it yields CASSYGGVTDTQYF.

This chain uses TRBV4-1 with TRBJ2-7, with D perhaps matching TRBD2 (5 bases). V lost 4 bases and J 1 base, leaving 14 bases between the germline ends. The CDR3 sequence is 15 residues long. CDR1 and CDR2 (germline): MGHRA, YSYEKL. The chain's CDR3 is CASSRMVRVSYEQYF. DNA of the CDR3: TGCGCCAGCAGCCGGATGGTGAGGGTGTCCTACGAGCAGTACTTC.

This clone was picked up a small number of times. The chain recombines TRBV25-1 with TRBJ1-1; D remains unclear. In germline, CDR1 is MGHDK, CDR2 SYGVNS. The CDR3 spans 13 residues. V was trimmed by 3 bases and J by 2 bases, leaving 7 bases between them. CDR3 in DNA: TGTGCCAGCAGTGACCCAGTTAACACTGAAGCTTTCTTT. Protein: CASSDPVNTEAFF.

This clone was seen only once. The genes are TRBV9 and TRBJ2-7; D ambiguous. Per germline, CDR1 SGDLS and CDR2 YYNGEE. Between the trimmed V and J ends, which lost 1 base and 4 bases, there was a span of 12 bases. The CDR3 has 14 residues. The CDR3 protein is CASSVNEEYYEQYF. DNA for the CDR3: TGTGCCAGCAGCGTAAACGAGGAGTATTACGAGCAGTACTTC.

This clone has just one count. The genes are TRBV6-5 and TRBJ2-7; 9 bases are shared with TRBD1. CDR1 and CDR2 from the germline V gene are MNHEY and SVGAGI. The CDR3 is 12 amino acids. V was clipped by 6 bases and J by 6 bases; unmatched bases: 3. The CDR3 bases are TGTGCCAGCAGATCGACAGGGGGCGAGCAGTACTTC. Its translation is CASRSTGGEQYF.

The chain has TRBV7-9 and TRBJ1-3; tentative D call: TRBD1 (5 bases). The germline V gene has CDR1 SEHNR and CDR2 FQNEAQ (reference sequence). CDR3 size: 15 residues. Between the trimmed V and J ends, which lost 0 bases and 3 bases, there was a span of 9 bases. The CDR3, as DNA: TGTGCCAGCAGCTTAGCTAGCCAGGGTGGAAACACCATATATTTT. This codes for CASSLASQGGNTIYF. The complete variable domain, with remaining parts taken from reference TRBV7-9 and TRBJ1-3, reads DTGVSQNPRHKITKRGQNVTFRCDPISEHNRLYWYRQTLGQGPEFLTYFQNEAQLEKSRLLSDRFSAERPKGSFSTLEIQRTEQGDSAMYLCASSLASQGGNTIYFGEGSWLTVV.

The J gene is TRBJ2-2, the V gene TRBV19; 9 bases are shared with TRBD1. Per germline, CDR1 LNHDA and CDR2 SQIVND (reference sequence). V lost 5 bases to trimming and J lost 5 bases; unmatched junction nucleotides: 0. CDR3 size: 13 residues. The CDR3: CASSDRGTGELFF. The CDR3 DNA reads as TGTGCCAGTAGTGACAGGGGGACCGGGGAGCTGTTTTTT.

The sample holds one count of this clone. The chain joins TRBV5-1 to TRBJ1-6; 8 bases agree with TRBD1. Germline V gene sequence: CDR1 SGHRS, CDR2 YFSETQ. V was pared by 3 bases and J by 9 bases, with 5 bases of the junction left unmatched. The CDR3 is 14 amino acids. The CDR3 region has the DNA TGCGCCAGCAGCTCCGGGACAGGACTTTCACCCCTCCACTTT. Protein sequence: CASSSGTGLSPLHF. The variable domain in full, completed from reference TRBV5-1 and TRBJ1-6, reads KAGVTQTPRYLIKTRGQQVTLSCSPISGHRSVSWYQQTPGQGLQFLFEYFSETQRNKGNFPGRFSGRQFSNSRSEMNVSTLELGDSALYLCASSSGTGLSPLHFGNGTRLTVT.

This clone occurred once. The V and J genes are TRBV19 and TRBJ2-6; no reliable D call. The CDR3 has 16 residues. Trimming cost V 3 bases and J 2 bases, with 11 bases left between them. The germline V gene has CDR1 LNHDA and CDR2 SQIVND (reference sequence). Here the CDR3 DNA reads TGTGCCAGTAGTATCTCTAGGCTAGCTGGGGCCAACGTCCTGACTTTC. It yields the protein CASSISRLAGANVLTF.

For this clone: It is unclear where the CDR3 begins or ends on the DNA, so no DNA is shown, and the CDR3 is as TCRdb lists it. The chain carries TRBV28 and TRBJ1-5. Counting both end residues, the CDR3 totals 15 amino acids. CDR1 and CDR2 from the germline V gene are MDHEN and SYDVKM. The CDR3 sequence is CASSFGPGRNQPQHF.

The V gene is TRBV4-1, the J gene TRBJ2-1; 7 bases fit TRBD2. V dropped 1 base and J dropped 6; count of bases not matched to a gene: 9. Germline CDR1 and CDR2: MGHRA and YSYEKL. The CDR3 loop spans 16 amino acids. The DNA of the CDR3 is TGCGCCAGCAGCCAAGTCTATCGGACTAGTCGCAATGAGCAGTTCTTC. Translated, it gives CASSQVYRTSRNEQFF.

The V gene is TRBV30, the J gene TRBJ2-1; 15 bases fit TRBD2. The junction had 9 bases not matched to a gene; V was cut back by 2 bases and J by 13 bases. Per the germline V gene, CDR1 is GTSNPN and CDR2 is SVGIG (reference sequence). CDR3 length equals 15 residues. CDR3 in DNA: TGTGCCTGGAGTCCCGGGACTAGCGGGGGGCAGGACCAGTTCTTC. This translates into CAWSPGTSGGQDQFF.

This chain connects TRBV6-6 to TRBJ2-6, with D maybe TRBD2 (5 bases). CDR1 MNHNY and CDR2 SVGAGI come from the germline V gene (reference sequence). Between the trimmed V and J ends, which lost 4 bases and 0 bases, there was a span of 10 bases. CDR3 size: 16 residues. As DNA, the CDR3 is TGTGCCAGCAGTTCCCGGGGAAACTCTGGGGCCAACGTCCTGACTTTC. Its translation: CASSSRGNSGANVLTF.

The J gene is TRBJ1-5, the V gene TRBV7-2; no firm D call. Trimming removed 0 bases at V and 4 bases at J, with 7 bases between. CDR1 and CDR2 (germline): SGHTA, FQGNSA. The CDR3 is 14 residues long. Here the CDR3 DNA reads TGTGCCAGCAGCTTAGCGATAGAGAATCAGCCCCAGCATTTT. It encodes CASSLAIENQPQHF.

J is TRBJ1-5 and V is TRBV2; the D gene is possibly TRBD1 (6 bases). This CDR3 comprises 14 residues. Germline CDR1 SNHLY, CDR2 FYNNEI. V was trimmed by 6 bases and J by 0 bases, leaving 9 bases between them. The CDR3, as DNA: TGTGCCAGCAGGGGGGACATTAGCAATCAGCCCCAGCATTTT. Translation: CASRGDISNQPQHF.

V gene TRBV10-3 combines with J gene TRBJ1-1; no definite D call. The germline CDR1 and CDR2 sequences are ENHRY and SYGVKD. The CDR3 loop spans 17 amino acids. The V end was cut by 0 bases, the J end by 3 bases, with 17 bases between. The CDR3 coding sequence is TGTGCCATCAGTGAGTCTAGCGGAAGGACGGTGGACACTGAAGCTTTCTTT. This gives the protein CAISESSGRTVDTEAFF.

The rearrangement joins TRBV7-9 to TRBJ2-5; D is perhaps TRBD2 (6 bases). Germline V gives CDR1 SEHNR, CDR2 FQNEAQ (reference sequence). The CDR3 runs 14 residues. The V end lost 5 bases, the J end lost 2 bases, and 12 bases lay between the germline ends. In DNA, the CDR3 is TGTGCCAGCAGCGGGGGACTTTCACAAGAGACCCAGTACTTC. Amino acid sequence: CASSGGLSQETQYF.

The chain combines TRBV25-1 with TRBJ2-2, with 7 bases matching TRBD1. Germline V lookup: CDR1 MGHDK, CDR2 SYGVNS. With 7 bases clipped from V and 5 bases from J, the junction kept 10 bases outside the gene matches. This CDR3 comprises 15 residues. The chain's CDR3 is CASTQTGIITGELFF. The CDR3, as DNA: TGTGCCAGCACCCAGACAGGGATCATTACCGGGGAGCTGTTTTTT. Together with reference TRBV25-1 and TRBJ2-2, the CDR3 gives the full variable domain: EADIYQTPRYLVIGTGKKITLECSQTMGHDKMYWYQQDPGMELHLIHYSYGVNSTEKGDLSSESTVSRIRTEHFPLTLESARPSHTSQYLCASTQTGIITGELFFGEGSRLTVL.

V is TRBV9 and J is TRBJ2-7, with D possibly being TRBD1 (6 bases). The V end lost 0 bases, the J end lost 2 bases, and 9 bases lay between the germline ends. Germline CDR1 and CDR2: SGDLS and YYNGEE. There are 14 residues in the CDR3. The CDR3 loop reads CASSVATGTYEQYF. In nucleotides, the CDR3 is TGTGCCAGCAGCGTAGCGACAGGCACCTACGAGCAGTACTTC.

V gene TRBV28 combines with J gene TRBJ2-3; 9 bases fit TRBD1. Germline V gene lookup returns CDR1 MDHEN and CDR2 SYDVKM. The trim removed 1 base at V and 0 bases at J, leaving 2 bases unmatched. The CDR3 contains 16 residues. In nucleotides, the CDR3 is TGTGCCAGCAGTTTATCAGGACAGGGGAGCACAGATACGCAGTATTTT. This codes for CASSLSGQGSTDTQYF.

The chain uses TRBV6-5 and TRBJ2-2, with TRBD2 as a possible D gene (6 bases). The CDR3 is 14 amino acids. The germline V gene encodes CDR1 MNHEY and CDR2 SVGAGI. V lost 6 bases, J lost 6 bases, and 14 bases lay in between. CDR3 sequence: CASRPGLASGELFF. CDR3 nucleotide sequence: TGTGCCAGCAGGCCGGGACTCGCCTCCGGGGAGCTGTTTTTT.

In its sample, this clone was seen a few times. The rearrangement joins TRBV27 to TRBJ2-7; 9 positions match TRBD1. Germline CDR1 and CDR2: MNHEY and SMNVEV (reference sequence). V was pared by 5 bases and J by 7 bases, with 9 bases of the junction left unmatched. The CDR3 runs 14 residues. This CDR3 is CASSGFAGQGEQYF. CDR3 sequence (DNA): TGTGCCAGCAGTGGTTTCGCGGGACAGGGTGAGCAGTACTTC.

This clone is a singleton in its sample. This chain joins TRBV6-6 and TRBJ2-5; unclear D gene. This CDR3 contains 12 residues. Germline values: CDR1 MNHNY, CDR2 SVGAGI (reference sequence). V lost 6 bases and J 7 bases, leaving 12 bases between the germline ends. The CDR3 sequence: CASRPELGTQYF. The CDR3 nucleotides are TGTGCCAGCAGACCGGAGTTGGGGACCCAGTACTTC.

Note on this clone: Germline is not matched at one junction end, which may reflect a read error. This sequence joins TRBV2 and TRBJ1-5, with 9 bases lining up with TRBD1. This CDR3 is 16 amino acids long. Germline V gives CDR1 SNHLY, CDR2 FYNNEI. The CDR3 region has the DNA TGTGCCAGCAGCGAAGTTACAGGGGGCGGTCGACAGCCCCAGCATTTT. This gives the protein CASSEVTGGGRQPQHF.

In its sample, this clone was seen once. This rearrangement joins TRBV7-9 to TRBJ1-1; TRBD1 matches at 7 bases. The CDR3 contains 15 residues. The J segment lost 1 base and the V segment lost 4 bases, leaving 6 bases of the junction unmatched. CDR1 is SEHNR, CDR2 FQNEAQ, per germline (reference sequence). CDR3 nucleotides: TGTGCCAGCAGCTCGGCAACAGGGGAGAACACTGAAGCTTTCTTT. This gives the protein CASSSATGENTEAFF.